This TCR beta chain appears in the sequencing data of a study of PD-1 blockade in classical Hodgkin lymphoma. Here immunoSEQ multiplex PCR was the method, and the copy in TCRdb shows in-frame clones only, minus some. Of about 2,900 clones detected, around 70% appear once; the ten largest clones hold 20% to 25%. Time point in this sample: newly diagnosed, previously untreated cHL patient sample. Investigators obtained CD8+ T cells from thawed PBMCs by magnetic negative selection. The TCR originated in a human donor with classical Hodgkin lymphoma. Material for sequencing was CD8+ T cells from blood.

The CDR3 sequence: CASSQVGSEQYF. As DNA, the CDR3 is TGCGCCAGCAGCCAAGTAGGGAGTGAGCAGTACTTC. The chain is built from TRBV4-1 and TRBJ2-7, with TRBD2 as a possible D gene (5 bases). This CDR3 spans 12 amino acids. Germline values: CDR1 MGHRA, CDR2 YSYEKL. Trimming took off 1 base at V and 7 bases at J, with 8 bases between the two ends.